Following are 32 T cell receptor beta chains from one sample sequenced in a study of early T cells in non-severe SARS-CoV-2 infection. TCRdb re-analysed the 5' RACE reads in MiXCR, keeping a single row per CDR3 protein. Altogether roughly 32,000 distinct CDR3 sequences are present, roughly 7% being singletons, with the ten largest covering about a third. The sequenced sample consisted of whole blood. The source of these receptors is an adult who was a healthcare worker with PCR-confirmed SARS-CoV-2 infection or an uninfected control (not recorded which).

Worth noting for this clonotype: A read error may explain this, as a much larger clone is one base away. The chain combines TRBV19 with TRBJ2-7, with 7 bases that match TRBD1. Germline V lookup: CDR1 LNHDA, CDR2 SQIVND (reference sequence). The CDR3 length is 14 residues. Unmatched junction bases numbered 10, after V lost 6 bases and J lost 5 bases. DNA for the CDR3: TGTGCCAGTAGGAAGACAGGGTCCAGCCACGAGCAGTACTTC. Amino acids: CASRKTGSSHEQYF.

Comment on this clonotype: This may come from a read error, since a much larger clone is one base off. This chain uses TRBV6-2 or TRBV6-3 with TRBJ1-2, with 8 bases that match TRBD1. CDR1 is MNHEY and CDR2 is SVGEGT in the germline V gene. CDR3 size: 15 residues. Trimming at V came to 6 bases and at J to 6 bases, leaving 12 bases not matched to a gene. The CDR3 DNA reads as TGTGCCAGCAGAAGAACTGGACAGGGAGTCCATGGCTACACCTTC. This codes for CASRRTGQGVHGYTF.

This clonotype was seen at least ten times. The rearrangement uses TRBV11-2 and TRBJ2-5, with D possibly matching TRBD1 (6 bases). Germline V gene lookup returns CDR1 SGHAT and CDR2 FQNNGV. The length of the CDR3 is 16 residues. Trimming stripped 3 bases from V and 3 bases from J, with 17 bases between. CDR3: CASSFNPTGAKETQYF. CDR3 DNA sequence: TGTGCCAGCAGCTTTAACCCGACAGGAGCTAAAGAGACCCAGTACTTC.

The sample holds many counts of this clonotype. V usage is TRBV24-1 and J usage is TRBJ2-1; possible D gene TRBD2, 6 bases. The CDR3 extends over 14 amino acids. Between the trimmed V and J ends, which lost 5 bases and 7 bases, there was a span of 14 bases. Per germline, CDR1 KGHDR and CDR2 SFDVKD. The CDR3: CATSVGGTWNEQFF. CDR3 sequence (DNA): TGTGCCACCAGTGTGGGGGGAACCTGGAATGAGCAGTTCTTC.

Ten or more counts support this clonotype. The chain combines TRBV27 with TRBJ2-3, with D uncertain. This CDR3 spans 14 amino acids. Germline V gene data show CDR1 as MNHEY and CDR2 as SMNVEV (reference sequence). V dropped 1 base and J dropped 2 bases, with 7 bases sitting between them. CDR3 in amino acids: CASSLYSFTDTQYF. The CDR3 nucleotides read TGTGCCAGCAGTTTATACAGTTTCACAGATACGCAGTATTTT.

This clonotype has at least ten counts. The genes are TRBV13 and TRBJ2-1, with TRBD2 matching over 7 bases. Per germline, CDR1 PRHDT and CDR2 FYEKMQ (reference sequence). The CDR3 has 16 amino acids. J lost 2 bases, V lost 4 bases, and 8 bases had no gene match. The CDR3 sequence is CASSSSRDYPYNEQFF. The CDR3 DNA reads as TGTGCCAGCAGCTCCTCCCGGGACTATCCCTACAATGAGCAGTTCTTC.

There are many counts of this clonotype. This rearrangement joins TRBV11-3 to TRBJ2-5; D is ambiguous. Germline CDR1 and CDR2: SGHNT and YENEEA. Trimming left V 1 base short and J 10 bases short, with 10 bases between. The CDR3 runs 12 residues. The CDR3 sequence: CASSLVPSSQYF. The CDR3 DNA reads as TGTGCCAGCAGCTTAGTCCCTTCAAGCCAGTACTTC.

This clonotype came up many times. The chain couples TRBV30 to TRBJ1-5, with TRBD1 matching over 11 bases. J was trimmed by 6 bases and V by 2 bases; bases with no gene match: 9. From germline, CDR1 is GTSNPN and CDR2 SVGIG (reference sequence). The CDR3 length is 16 residues. CDR3 protein: CAWSREGTGGFQPQHF. CDR3 DNA: TGTGCCTGGAGTCGTGAGGGGACAGGGGGTTTTCAGCCCCAGCATTTT.

This clonotype showed up just a few times. The V gene is TRBV29-1, the J gene TRBJ1-1, with D maybe TRBD1 (5 bases). The CDR3 is 12 residues long. V dropped 1 base and J dropped 8 bases, with 11 bases sitting between them. Germline CDR1 is SQVTM and CDR2 is ANQGSEA. The DNA of the CDR3 is TGCAGCGTTGAAGTTCAGACAGTAGAAGCTTTCTTT. This codes for CSVEVQTVEAFF.

This clonotype was observed a few times. The genes are TRBV4-2 and TRBJ2-2, with 11 bases that match TRBD2. The CDR3 consists of 20 residues. Germline trimming cut 0 bases from V and 5 bases from J; bases unmatched to any gene: 14. Per germline, CDR1 LGHNA and CDR2 YNFKEQ. The DNA of the CDR3 is TGTGCCAGCAGCCAAGATCTCGTCCTGGGGCTAGCGGGAGGAACCGGGGAGCTGTTTTTT. This gives the protein CASSQDLVLGLAGGTGELFF.

This clonotype was seen only a few times. The chain has TRBV7-9 and TRBJ2-5; no reliable D call. Trimming left V 3 bases short and J 5 bases short, with 16 bases between. Germline V gene lookup returns CDR1 SEHNR and CDR2 FQNEAQ (reference sequence). There are 15 residues in the CDR3. As DNA, the CDR3 is TGTGCCAGCAGCTTTCAGGCCGCCGATGCGGAGACCCAGTACTTC. Amino acids: CASSFQAADAETQYF.

This chain joins TRBV7-9 and TRBJ2-1, with 13 bases identical to TRBD2. With V trimmed by 3 bases and J by 3 bases, 2 bases remained unmatched. Looked up from germline, CDR1 is SEHNR and CDR2 is FQNEAQ (reference sequence). The CDR3 has 16 amino acids. The DNA of the CDR3 is TGTGCCAGCAGCTTCGGACTAGCGGGGGTCTACAATGAGCAGTTCTTC. This sequence encodes CASSFGLAGVYNEQFF.

There are many counts of this clonotype. The V gene is TRBV18, the J gene TRBJ1-2, with D possibly TRBD1 on 6 matching bases. This CDR3 region has 13 residues. V was shortened by 2 bases and J by 6 bases, with 10 bases between the two germline ends. Germline CDR1 KGHSH, CDR2 LQKENI. CDR3 bases: TGTGCCAGCTCACCAATCGGGGGCCATGGCTACACCTTC. Its protein is CASSPIGGHGYTF.

This clonotype was observed many times. The rearrangement joins TRBV6-1 to TRBJ2-2; D is unclear. Germline assignment: CDR1 MNHNS and CDR2 SASEGT. This CDR3 region has 14 residues. Between the trimmed V and J ends, which lost 4 bases and 1 base, there was a span of 7 bases. The DNA for the CDR3 is TGTGCCAGCAGTGCCACTATGAACACCGGGGAGCTGTTTTTT. Its protein is CASSATMNTGELFF.

The chain has TRBV20-1 and TRBJ1-1; no clear D gene. Trimming pared 5 bases from V and 0 bases from J, leaving 10 bases between. The CDR3 is 13 residues long. In germline, CDR1 is DFQATT, CDR2 SNEGSKA (reference sequence). The CDR3 nucleotides are TGCAGTGCTTCCTTCGGAATGAACACTGAAGCTTTCTTT. Translation gives CSASFGMNTEAFF.

This clonotype was recorded many times. The chain is built from TRBV12-3 or TRBV12-4 and TRBJ1-4; maybe TRBD1 (5 bases). CDR3 length equals 14 residues. V was shortened by 5 bases and J by 5 bases, with 12 bases between the two germline ends. The CDR3 here is CASSPLGGNEKLFF. The CDR3 region has the DNA TGTGCCAGCAGTCCCCTCGGGGGGAATGAAAAACTGTTTTTT.

Ten or more counts support this clonotype. CDR3 in amino acids: CASSYSSGGGYVQPQHF. The CDR3 DNA reads TGTGCCAGCAGTTACTCCTCAGGTGGCGGTTATGTTCAGCCCCAGCATTTT. The rearrangement joins TRBV6-5 to TRBJ1-5; no clear D. Trimming shortened V by 0 bases and J by 6 bases, and 18 bases separated the two germline ends. The CDR3 is made up of 17 amino acids. Germline values: CDR1 MNHEY, CDR2 SVGAGI.

This clonotype appeared many times. This chain joins TRBV5-1 and TRBJ2-2, with D possibly being TRBD1 or TRBD2 (5 bases each). V was clipped by 0 bases and J by 0 bases, with 12 bases between them. The CDR3 covers 17 residues. The germline gives CDR1 SGHRS, CDR2 YFSETQ. The CDR3 region is CASSLVRGRSNTGELFF. DNA of the CDR3: TGCGCCAGCAGCTTGGTTCGGGGACGGTCGAACACCGGGGAGCTGTTTTTT.

A few counts support this clonotype. The chain carries TRBV11-2 and TRBJ2-7; 8 bases map to TRBD2. Germline CDR1 is SGHAT and CDR2 is FQNNGV. With 6 bases clipped from V and 1 base from J, the junction kept 8 bases outside the gene matches. This CDR3 spans 15 amino acids. The CDR3 loop is CASSFTSGGSYEQYF. CDR3 DNA sequence: TGTGCCAGCAGTTTCACTAGCGGAGGTTCCTACGAGCAGTACTTC. Filled out from reference TRBV11-2 and TRBJ2-7, the complete variable domain reads EAGVAQSPRYKIIEKRQSVAFWCNPISGHATLYWYQQILGQGPKLLIQFQNNGVVDDSQLPKDRFSAERLKGVDSTLKIQPAKLEDSAVYLCASSFTSGGSYEQYFGPGTRLTVT.

The chain is built from TRBV7-2 and TRBJ2-7; D is tentatively TRBD1 or TRBD2 (5 bases each). Trimming stripped 5 bases from V and 1 base from J, with 21 bases between. CDR3 length equals 17 residues. Looked up from germline, CDR1 is SGHTA and CDR2 is FQGNSA. The CDR3 DNA sequence: TGTGCCAGCAGCCCTTCGGGGCGTAGGGGCGGTTCCTACGAGCAGTACTTC. This gives the protein CASSPSGRRGGSYEQYF. Combining the CDR3 with reference TRBV7-2 and TRBJ2-7 gives the whole variable domain GAGVSQSPSNKVTEKGKDVELRCDPISGHTALYWYRQSLGQGLEFLIYFQGNSAPDKSGLPSDRFSAERTGGSVSTLTIQRTQQEDSAVYLCASSPSGRRGGSYEQYFGPGTRLTVT.

This clonotype came up many times. The CDR3 DNA reads TGTGCCAGCTCACCAGGGGAGGGCACTGAAGCTTTCTTT. It codes for CASSPGEGTEAFF. The chain carries TRBV18 and TRBJ1-1; D remains ambiguous. CDR3 length: 13 amino acids. Trimming took 2 bases from V and 4 from J, leaving 8 bases between them. Germline-derived CDR1 and CDR2 are KGHSH and LQKENI.

This clonotype came up a few times. The chain is built from TRBV2 and TRBJ1-5; no clear D. The CDR3 length is 17 residues. Germline CDR1 and CDR2: SNHLY and FYNNEI. Trimming took 0 bases from V and 0 from J, leaving 12 bases between them. Here the CDR3 DNA reads TGTGCCAGCAGTGAAGCGAGGAACGGCTATAGCAATCAGCCCCAGCATTTT. The encoded protein is CASSEARNGYSNQPQHF.

On this clonotype itself: A read error is likely, as this CDR3 ends without the conserved phenylalanine or tryptophan. This chain connects TRBV12-3 or TRBV12-4 to TRBJ2-5; D remains unclear. V lost 0 bases to trimming and J lost 4 bases, with 6 bases between them. The CDR3 is 13 residues long. The CDR3 DNA reads as TGTGCCAGCAGTTTAGCGAATATAGAGACCCAGTACTCC. Translated: CASSLANIETQYS.

Ten or more counts support this clonotype. V and J are TRBV4-1 and TRBJ1-1, with D unresolved. V shed 0 bases and J shed 2 bases, with 10 bases lying between them. The CDR3 length is 15 residues. Germline assignment: CDR1 MGHRA and CDR2 YSYEKL. Here the CDR3 reads CASSQDPQANTEAFF. CDR3 DNA: TGCGCCAGCAGCCAAGATCCGCAGGCTAACACTGAAGCTTTCTTT.

This clonotype has ten or more counts. The V and J genes are TRBV11-2 and TRBJ2-7, with a possible D match to TRBD2 (5 bases). The CDR3 is made up of 13 amino acids. The V and J ends lost 2 bases and 7 bases respectively, with 12 bases between them. The germline CDR1 and CDR2 sequences are SGHAT and FQNNGV. The CDR3 region is CASSLWTWEEQYF. The CDR3 DNA follows: TGTGCCAGCAGCTTATGGACCTGGGAGGAGCAGTACTTC.

This clonotype was observed many times. The chain links TRBV12-3 or TRBV12-4 to TRBJ2-2; no definite D call. V was clipped by 5 bases and J by 6 bases, with 10 bases between them. The CDR3 length is 13 residues. CDR3 amino acids: CASSPTLAGELFF. As DNA, the CDR3 is TGTGCCAGCAGTCCCACGTTGGCCGGGGAGCTGTTTTTT.

This clonotype has a handful of counts. The chain is built from TRBV28 and TRBJ2-7; TRBD1 is a possible D gene (5 bases). The CDR3 spans 14 residues. Trimming pared 1 base from V and 1 base from J, leaving 8 bases between. The germline gives CDR1 MDHEN, CDR2 SYDVKM. CDR3 amino acids: CASSLSQGSYEQYF. For the CDR3, the DNA is TGTGCCAGCAGTTTATCTCAGGGTTCCTACGAGCAGTACTTC.

This clonotype was observed a handful of times. This sequence joins TRBV11-3 and TRBJ2-1, with D possibly TRBD1 on 6 matching bases. V was cut by 8 bases and J by 2 bases, with 10 bases left in between. Germline-derived CDR1 and CDR2 are SGHNT and YENEEA. This CDR3 has 13 amino acids. This CDR3 is CASRTEPYNEQFF. In nucleotides, the CDR3 is TGTGCCAGCCGGACAGAGCCCTACAATGAGCAGTTCTTC.

This clonotype was detected many times. The CDR3 sequence: CASSPFRDNTGELFF. CDR3 sequence (DNA): TGTGCCAGCAGTCCGTTCCGAGATAACACCGGGGAGCTGTTTTTT. The chain joins TRBV11-2 to TRBJ2-2; the D is unclear. CDR1 is SGHAT, CDR2 FQNNGV, per germline. The CDR3 covers 15 residues. The ends were cut back, 6 bases at V and 2 bases at J, with 13 bases in the middle.

The table lists this clonotype with many counts. The V and J genes are TRBV19 and TRBJ1-5; maybe TRBD1 (6 bases). Germline loops: CDR1 LNHDA, CDR2 SQIVND (reference sequence). The CDR3 runs 15 residues. V was trimmed by 5 bases and J by 7 bases, leaving 18 bases between them. In DNA, the CDR3 is TGTGCCAGTAGTCCTCCGGGCACAGGGCGACAGCCCCAGCATTTT. It codes for CASSPPGTGRQPQHF. The full variable domain, completed using reference TRBV19 and TRBJ1-5, is DGGITQSPKYLFRKEGQNVTLSCEQNLNHDAMYWYRQDPGQGLRLIYYSQIVNDFQKGDIAEGYSVSREKKESFPLTVTSAQKNPTAFYLCASSPPGTGRQPQHFGDGTRLSIL.

This clonotype was counted many times. This rearrangement joins TRBV28 to TRBJ2-7; 7 nucleotides agree with TRBD2. Germline assignment: CDR1 MDHEN and CDR2 SYDVKM. The CDR3 runs to 15 residues. V gave up 5 bases and J gave up 1 base; unmatched junction bases: 8. The CDR3 nucleotides are TGTGCCAGCAGTCCCCGGGGAGCGGGGTCCTACGAGCAGTACTTC. Its translation: CASSPRGAGSYEQYF.

The rearrangement uses TRBV4-1 and TRBJ2-1; 11 positions match TRBD2. The CDR3 contains 17 residues. Germline V gives CDR1 MGHRA, CDR2 YSYEKL. The J segment lost 5 bases and the V segment lost 0 bases, leaving 6 bases of the junction unmatched. CDR3 loop: CASSQDTSGRRHNEQFF. CDR3 nucleotide sequence: TGCGCCAGCAGCCAAGATACTAGCGGGAGACGACACAATGAGCAGTTCTTC.